This TCR beta chain was obtained from a study of blood T cells in healthy people across ages. The use of a sample-barcoded 5' primer and a J-beta primer mix characterized a second PCR of roughly 6 to 11 cycles. TCRdb fed the 5' RACE reads into MiXCR, producing one record per CDR3 protein. In the table there are hundreds of thousands of distinct CDR3 sequences, over 45% of which are singletons. Germline values: CDR1 DFQATT, CDR2 SNEGSKA (reference sequence). The CDR3 is 15 amino acids. V lost 5 bases and J lost 1; bases outside the gene matches: 8. This sequence joins TRBV20-1 and TRBJ2-5; 9 nucleotides match TRBD2. The material sequenced was blood. This sequence originates from a man aged 25-45 years in good health. CDR3: CSALQPSGVQETQYF. The CDR3 DNA sequence: TGCAGTGCTCTCCAGCCTAGCGGGGTCCAAGAGACCCAGTACTTC.